The TCR beta chain under discussion was sequenced for a study of cytomegalovirus exposure and HLA in healthy donors. Whole-study results and caveats: V- and J-gene trimming in TCR beta was tied to a missense DCLRE1C variant by an analysis performed later. By a later analysis, the bulk of CMV-associated TCR beta chains appeared HLA-restricted.

The ends lost 4 bases at V and 1 base at J; junction bases unmatched: 4. CDR3 size: 15 residues. A note on this clone: The antigen is undetermined.

The study ran its PCR with 60 Vbeta and 13 Jbeta primers. The method was immunoSEQ multiplex PCR; TCRdb's version includes in-frame clones alone and lacks a portion of them. The sample yields roughly 200,000 clones, approximately 79% seen once. The clonotype originates from a girl under 18 in good health and CMV-seropositive. Specimen: PBMCs. V and J are TRBV5-3 and TRBJ2-3, with 9 bases aligning to TRBD2. TRBV5-3 is an ORF, and what it does is uncertain. CDR3 nucleotide sequence: TGTGCCAGAAGCCTAGCGGGGACAGGCACAGATACGCAGTATTTT. Translating it yields CARSLAGTGTDTQYF.